This TCR beta chain was sequenced during a study of CD8+CD57+ T cells in acquired aplastic anemia. Per germline, CDR1 MNHNS and CDR2 SASEGT. This CDR3 is 13 amino acids long. V lost 8 bases and J lost 2, with 13 bases in between. This clonotype was seen many times. The template for TCR beta VDJ and CDR3 sequence profiling was genomic DNA. A single record per CDR3 protein comes from TCRdb applying MiXCR to the reads. The sample records 150,000 to 200,000 distinct CDR3 sequences, just under 45% being singletons. The rearrangement uses TRBV6-1 and TRBJ2-7; D might be TRBD1 (5 bases). The clonotype comes from a human donor in good health. Sequenced: sorted CD4+, CD8+, or CD8+CD57+ T cells (not recorded which) from PBMCs. CDR3 loop: CASGEGAAYEQYF. The CDR3 bases are TGTGCCAGCGGCGAAGGGGCTGCCTACGAGCAGTACTTC.